This T cell receptor (beta chain) was retrieved from a study of blood T cell repertoires in COVID-19. Study at large: Samples of COVID-19 (acute and convalescent) were obtained from the United States, Italy and Spain. The analysed material was cDNA or gDNA that came from T cells, B-cell-depleted T cells, or PBMCs.

Germline lookup yields CDR1 SGHNT and CDR2 YYREEE (reference sequence). Between the trimmed V and J ends, which lost 4 bases and 4 bases, there was a span of 20 bases. This CDR3 region has 16 residues. Authors' methods: Reference gene primer amplification gave estimated nucleated cell counts. The table came from immunoSEQ multiplex PCR; TCRdb's copy has only in-frame clones and leaves some out. V, J and clone size were drawn from that table, and D and trimming were deduced from the DNA. The repertoire holds roughly 200,000 clones, with 70% to 90% as singletons. The chain uses TRBV5-4 and TRBJ2-5; the D gene is possibly TRBD1 (6 bases). The TCR was taken from a man aged 35 to 55 with active or convalescent COVID-19. What was sequenced was peripheral blood. The CDR3 loop reads CASSREQGGARETQYF. CDR3 coding DNA: TGTGCCAGCAGCCGGGAACAGGGTGGGGCTAGAGAGACCCAGTACTTC.